These T cell receptor beta chains were read from a single sample in a study of cytomegalovirus exposure and HLA in healthy donors. Clones were sequenced by immunoSEQ multiplex PCR, and TCRdb holds only the in-frame ones, with some missing. The table has roughly 120,000 clones, roughly 78% seen once; the top ten hold 4.5% to 5.5%. The sample taken for sequencing was PBMCs. The receptors stem from a young man in good health and CMV-seronegative. The CDR3 runs from the conserved cysteine through the conserved F or W. Each record gives: CDR3 DNA, CDR3 protein, V gene, D gene, J gene, clone size. D genes are given only for firm matches. Part of the rows lack a size; the others show once, few, many or a class for expanded clones.

CDR3 DNA: TGCGCCAGCAGCTCAACCTCAGGGTCTAATGAAAAACTGTTTTTT
CDR3 protein: CASSSTSGSNEKLFF
V gene: TRBV5-1
D gene: NA
J gene: TRBJ1-4
clone size: NA

CDR3 DNA: TGTGCCACCAGCAGGCAACAGTCGTCTGCCTACGAGCAGTACTTC
CDR3 protein: CATSRQQSSAYEQYF
V gene: TRBV15
D gene: NA
J gene: TRBJ2-7
clone size: NA

CDR3 DNA: TGTGCCAGCAGCTCGACAGGGGGAAACACTGAAGCTTTCTTT
CDR3 protein: CASSSTGGNTEAFF
V gene: TRBV27
D gene: TRBD1
J gene: TRBJ1-1
clone size: once

CDR3 DNA: TGTGCCAGCAGTGAATGGGACAGGGGCTACGAGCAGTACTTC
CDR3 protein: CASSEWDRGYEQYF
V gene: TRBV6-1
D gene: TRBD1
J gene: TRBJ2-7
clone size: NA

CDR3 DNA: TGTGCCAGCAGTTACTCGAATAAGGGAGCTCAGCCCCAGCATTTT
CDR3 protein: CASSYSNKGAQPQHF
V gene: TRBV6-5
D gene: NA
J gene: TRBJ1-5
clone size: NA

CDR3 DNA: TGTGCCAAATCTAGCGCGAGCACAGATACGCAGTATTTT
CDR3 protein: CAKSSASTDTQYF
V gene: TRBV2
D gene: NA
J gene: TRBJ2-3
clone size: NA

CDR3 DNA: TGCAGCGTTCAGTTTCGGGATCCCGGGGAGACCCAGTACTTC
CDR3 protein: CSVQFRDPGETQYF
V gene: TRBV29-1
D gene: NA
J gene: TRBJ2-5
clone size: NA

CDR3 DNA: TGCGCCAGCAGCAGCCCGAGGCGAAATGAAAAACTGTTTTTT
CDR3 protein: CASSSPRRNEKLFF
V gene: TRBV4-1
D gene: NA
J gene: TRBJ1-4
clone size: NA

CDR3 DNA: TGCGCCAGCAGCCCCGGGGACTTTATCCGCGTTGAGCAGTTCTTC
CDR3 protein: CASSPGDFIRVEQFF
V gene: TRBV5-1
D gene: NA
J gene: TRBJ2-1
clone size: NA

CDR3 DNA: TGCGCCAGCAGCTTGGAGGCTAGCGGGCGGTACGAGCAGTACTTC
CDR3 protein: CASSLEASGRYEQYF
V gene: TRBV5-1
D gene: TRBD2
J gene: TRBJ2-7
clone size: once

CDR3 DNA: TGTGCCACCAGCAGAGGACAGGGGACCGCCTATGGCTACACCTTC
CDR3 protein: CATSRGQGTAYGYTF
V gene: TRBV15
D gene: TRBD1
J gene: TRBJ1-2
clone size: NA

CDR3 DNA: TGTGCCAGCAGTGACCCCCGTGGCCGGGGGGGGCAGTACTTC
CDR3 protein: CASSDPRGRGGQYF
V gene: TRBV9
D gene: TRBD2
J gene: TRBJ2-7
clone size: NA

CDR3 DNA: TGTGCCAGCAGCTTCGCGGGGTCTCCCCTCTCTTATTTT
CDR3 protein: CASSFAGSPLSYF
V gene: TRBV7-2
D gene: NA
J gene: TRBJ1-3
clone size: NA

CDR3 DNA: TGTGCCAGCAGCTACGCACTTAAGAACACTGAAGCTTTCTTT
CDR3 protein: CASSYALKNTEAFF
V gene: TRBV11-2
D gene: NA
J gene: TRBJ1-1
clone size: NA

CDR3 DNA: TGTGCCAGCAGTTATGCGGGAGAGGGGAATGAGCAGTTCTTC
CDR3 protein: CASSYAGEGNEQFF
V gene: TRBV6-5
D gene: TRBD2
J gene: TRBJ2-1
clone size: NA

CDR3 DNA: TGTGCCAGCAGCTTTTGGGCAGGGTCCTACGAGCAGTACTTC
CDR3 protein: CASSFWAGSYEQYF
V gene: TRBV11-2
D gene: NA
J gene: TRBJ2-7
clone size: NA

CDR3 DNA: TGTGCCAGCAGTTTCGGGACAGGGTTGAGGTACGAGCAGTACTTC
CDR3 protein: CASSFGTGLRYEQYF
V gene: TRBV27
D gene: TRBD1
J gene: TRBJ2-7
clone size: NA

CDR3 DNA: TGTGCCAGCAGCGAAGAAAGGAGTAGCTCCTACAATGAGCAGTTCTTC
CDR3 protein: CASSEERSSSYNEQFF
V gene: TRBV2
D gene: NA
J gene: TRBJ2-1
clone size: few

CDR3 DNA: TGTGCCAGCAGCTTAGGATTAGTCCGGGTGCACAATGAGCAGTTCTTC
CDR3 protein: CASSLGLVRVHNEQFF
V gene: TRBV7-9
D gene: NA
J gene: TRBJ2-1
clone size: few

CDR3 DNA: TGTGCCATCAGTGAGGGACAGGGGGACACTGAAGCTTTCTTT
CDR3 protein: CAISEGQGDTEAFF
V gene: TRBV10-3
D gene: TRBD1
J gene: TRBJ1-1
clone size: NA

CDR3 DNA: TGTGCCAGCAGCACGGGACAAGAACGTTACGAGCAGTACTTC
CDR3 protein: CASSTGQERYEQYF
V gene: TRBV5-4
D gene: NA
J gene: TRBJ2-7
clone size: once

CDR3 DNA: TGTGCCAGCTCACCAGGCACAAACTATGGCTACACCTTC
CDR3 protein: CASSPGTNYGYTF
V gene: TRBV18
D gene: NA
J gene: TRBJ1-2
clone size: NA

CDR3 DNA: TGTGCCAGCAGGGACAGGGATCTTGAAAAACTGTTTTTT
CDR3 protein: CASRDRDLEKLFF
V gene: TRBV2
D gene: TRBD1
J gene: TRBJ1-4
clone size: NA

CDR3 DNA: TGTGCCAGCAGTTTATCCCAGGGATATACTGAAGCTTTCTTT
CDR3 protein: CASSLSQGYTEAFF
V gene: TRBV27
D gene: NA
J gene: TRBJ1-1
clone size: NA

CDR3 DNA: TGTGCCAGCAGCCTCGGGTTAGCTAATGAAAAACTGTTTTTT
CDR3 protein: CASSLGLANEKLFF
V gene: TRBV11-2
D gene: NA
J gene: TRBJ1-4
clone size: few

CDR3 DNA: TGCGCCAGCAGCTTGGCACTCCGACAGGGGAGGGAGACCCAGTACTTC
CDR3 protein: CASSLALRQGRETQYF
V gene: TRBV5-1
D gene: TRBD1
J gene: TRBJ2-5
clone size: NA

CDR3 DNA: TGTGCCAGCAGCTTAGACAGAAACACTGAAGCTTTCTTT
CDR3 protein: CASSLDRNTEAFF
V gene: TRBV11-2
D gene: NA
J gene: TRBJ1-1
clone size: NA

CDR3 DNA: TGTGCCAGCAGTTTCCCACAGGTTATAACTGAAGCTTTCTTT
CDR3 protein: CASSFPQVITEAFF
V gene: TRBV28
D gene: NA
J gene: TRBJ1-1
clone size: NA

CDR3 DNA: TGTGCCACCAGCCGCGGGACAGCACTACCCAAGGACACTGAAGCTTTCTTT
CDR3 protein: CATSRGTALPKDTEAFF
V gene: TRBV15
D gene: TRBD1
J gene: TRBJ1-1
clone size: once

CDR3 DNA: TGTGCCAGTAGTATAGGGAGTGCTGAAGCTTTCTTT
CDR3 protein: CASSIGSAEAFF
V gene: TRBV19
D gene: NA
J gene: TRBJ1-1
clone size: NA

CDR3 DNA: TGTGCCAGCAGCTTAGCGTGGACTCCCGTTAGCTCCTACAATGAGCAGTTCTTC
CDR3 protein: CASSLAWTPVSSYNEQFF
V gene: TRBV7-6
D gene: NA
J gene: TRBJ2-1
clone size: once

CDR3 DNA: TGCGCCAGCAGCTCTCAGGGGAGCAGTTCACCCCTCCACTTT
CDR3 protein: CASSSQGSSSPLHF
V gene: TRBV5-1
D gene: NA
J gene: TRBJ1-6
clone size: NA

CDR3 DNA: TGTGCCAGCAGCCGACTAGACCTCTACTACAATGAGCAGTTCTTC
CDR3 protein: CASSRLDLYYNEQFF
V gene: TRBV14
D gene: NA
J gene: TRBJ2-1
clone size: NA